The 22 T cell receptor beta chains given below trace back to one sample, sequenced in a study of blood T cell repertoires in COVID-19. Generated by immunoSEQ multiplex PCR, the TCRdb table keeps only in-frame clones and is missing some. The repertoire holds approximately 380,000 clones, with 70% to 90% as singletons. Sequenced sample: PBMCs or T cells enriched from blood (not recorded which). The receptors come from a woman aged 18-35 years who had recovered from COVID-19.

A few counts support this clone. The chain combines TRBV19 with TRBJ1-5; D is perhaps TRBD1 (5 bases). This CDR3 contains 15 residues. V lost 6 bases to trimming and J lost 6 bases, with 18 bases between them. Germline V lookup: CDR1 LNHDA, CDR2 SQIVND (reference sequence). CDR3 region: CASSTGLIAVQPQHF. The CDR3 coding sequence is TGTGCCAGTAGCACGGGACTGATTGCAGTTCAGCCCCAGCATTTT.

This clone was picked up one time. The rearrangement uses TRBV6-5 and TRBJ1-2, with D uncertain. Trimming shortened V by 0 bases and J by 4 bases, and 12 bases separated the two germline ends. Germline loops: CDR1 MNHEY, CDR2 SVGAGI. The CDR3 is 15 residues long. The CDR3 DNA follows: TGTGCCAGCAGTTACTCGAGTAGTGGGAGCTATGGCTACACCTTC. It specifies CASSYSSSGSYGYTF.

The V gene is TRBV7-2, the J gene TRBJ1-5, with 10 bases identical to TRBD1. The V gene's germline CDR1 is SGHTA and CDR2 FQGNSA. V dropped 8 bases and J dropped 11; count of bases not matched to a gene: 9. The CDR3 has 13 residues. CDR3 in DNA: TGTGCCAGCGGAAGACAGGGGGCGGGGGCCCAGCATTTT. Amino acids: CASGRQGAGAQHF.

The CDR3 nucleotides read TGTGCCAGCTCAGGGGGCAACTATGGCTACACCTTC. This sequence encodes CASSGGNYGYTF. The V and J genes are TRBV9 and TRBJ1-2; 8 bases are shared with TRBD1. V shed 7 bases, J shed 2 bases, and the junction held 1 base outside the gene matches. Germline lookup yields CDR1 SGDLS and CDR2 YYNGEE. CDR3 length: 12 amino acids. The variable domain in full, with the rest retrieved from reference TRBV9 and TRBJ1-2, is DSGVTQTPKHLITATGQRVTLRCSPRSGDLSVYWYQQSLDQGLQFLIQYYNGEERAKGNILERFSAQQFPDLHSELNLSSLELGDSALYFCASSGGNYGYTFGSGTRLTVV.

This chain uses TRBV10-3 with TRBJ2-5, with 7 bases lining up with TRBD1. The length of the CDR3 is 13 residues. With V trimmed by 3 bases and J by 6 bases, 4 bases remained unmatched. Per germline, CDR1 ENHRY and CDR2 SYGVKD. The CDR3 DNA sequence: TGTGCCATCAGTGACAGGGGGATGAAGACCCAGTACTTC. Translation gives CAISDRGMKTQYF.

The chain uses TRBV5-1 and TRBJ2-1, with 12 bases that match TRBD2. J was trimmed by 5 bases and V by 5 bases; bases with no gene match: 2. This CDR3 comprises 14 residues. Germline V gene data show CDR1 as SGHRS and CDR2 as YFSETQ. DNA of the CDR3: TGCGCCAGCAGGAGACTAGCGGGGGACAATGAGCAGTTCTTC. Protein sequence: CASRRLAGDNEQFF.

The genes are TRBV3-1 (or the pseudogene TRBV3-2) and TRBJ1-1; 7 nucleotides agree with TRBD1. Germline trimming cut 4 bases from V and 3 bases from J; bases unmatched to any gene: 8. This CDR3 region has 15 residues. Germline CDR1 LGHDT, CDR2 YNNKEL (reference sequence). For the CDR3, the DNA is TGTGCCAGCAGCCGAGGGGGCCCCTCAGACACTGAAGCTTTCTTT. Its translation: CASSRGGPSDTEAFF.

V gene TRBV5-6 combines with J gene TRBJ2-3, with 7 bases that match TRBD2. V shed 1 base, J shed 1 base, and the junction held 6 bases outside the gene matches. The CDR3 runs 16 residues. Germline V gene sequence: CDR1 SGHDT, CDR2 YYEEEE. CDR3 residues: CASSLPQREGTDTQYF. The DNA of the CDR3 is TGTGCCAGCAGCTTGCCCCAGCGGGAAGGCACAGATACGCAGTATTTT.

This sequence joins TRBV5-1 and TRBJ1-5; no reliable D call. Germline V gene sequence: CDR1 SGHRS, CDR2 YFSETQ. Trimming removed 0 bases at V and 5 bases at J, with 12 bases between. The CDR3 consists of 15 residues. CDR3 sequence: CASSLEGRADQPQHF. The CDR3 DNA follows: TGCGCCAGCAGCTTGGAAGGGAGGGCGGATCAGCCCCAGCATTTT. Full variable domain (rest looked up from reference TRBV5-1 and TRBJ1-5): KAGVTQTPRYLIKTRGQQVTLSCSPISGHRSVSWYQQTPGQGLQFLFEYFSETQRNKGNFPGRFSGRQFSNSRSEMNVSTLELGDSALYLCASSLEGRADQPQHFGDGTRLSIL.

The J gene is TRBJ1-1, the V gene TRBV11-1; possibly TRBD1 for D (5 bases). CDR1 is SGHAT, CDR2 FQDESV, per germline (reference sequence). This CDR3 has 14 residues. Trimming took off 0 bases at V and 0 bases at J, with 5 bases between the two ends. CDR3 nucleotides: TGTGCCAGCAGCTTAGCCAGGGTGAACACTGAAGCTTTCTTT. Its translation is CASSLARVNTEAFF.

V is TRBV5-4 and J is TRBJ1-4; maybe TRBD1 (5 bases). Trimming left V 4 bases short and J 3 bases short, with 22 bases between. Germline CDR1 is SGHNT and CDR2 is YYREEE (reference sequence). The CDR3 spans 18 residues. The CDR3 spells CASSLTGAGPGANEKLFF. The CDR3 bases are TGTGCCAGCAGCCTCACCGGGGCAGGCCCGGGGGCTAATGAAAAACTGTTTTTT.

The genes are TRBV11-3 and TRBJ2-1; the D gene is possibly TRBD1 (5 bases). The CDR3 contains 14 residues. Looked up from germline, CDR1 is SGHNT and CDR2 is YENEEA. V was pared by 1 base and J by 6 bases, with 10 bases between. The CDR3 nucleotides are TGTGCCAGCAGCTTAGGGCAGGGTGGCAATGAGCAGTTCTTC. It encodes CASSLGQGGNEQFF.

This chain uses TRBV7-9 with TRBJ1-2, with a possible D match to TRBD1 (5 bases). CDR1 is SEHNR and CDR2 is FQNEAQ in the germline V gene (reference sequence). The CDR3 loop spans 14 amino acids. The germline V and J ends were trimmed by 0 bases and 4 bases, with 9 bases remaining between them. The CDR3 nucleotides read TGTGCCAGCAGCTTAGCGTATGACAGCTATGGCTACACCTTC. Residues: CASSLAYDSYGYTF. The whole variable domain, remainder taken from reference TRBV7-9 and TRBJ1-2, is DTGVSQNPRHKITKRGQNVTFRCDPISEHNRLYWYRQTLGQGPEFLTYFQNEAQLEKSRLLSDRFSAERPKGSFSTLEIQRTEQGDSAMYLCASSLAYDSYGYTFGSGTRLTVV.

The chain has TRBV18 and TRBJ1-1; D unresolved. V was trimmed by 3 bases and J by 0 bases, leaving 5 bases between them. This CDR3 comprises 13 residues. Germline assignment: CDR1 KGHSH and CDR2 LQKENI. CDR3 loop: CASSPQMNTEAFF. In nucleotides, the CDR3 is TGTGCCAGCTCACCTCAAATGAACACTGAAGCTTTCTTT. The full variable domain, completed using reference TRBV18 and TRBJ1-1, is NAGVMQNPRHLVRRRGQEARLRCSPMKGHSHVYWYRQLPEEGLKFMVYLQKENIIDESGMPKERFSAEFPKEGPSILRIQQVVRGDSAAYFCASSPQMNTEAFFGQGTRLTVV.

In nucleotides, the CDR3 is TGCGCCAGCACCCTAAAAACAGGGGTAAACTATGGCTACACCTTC. Translating gives CASTLKTGVNYGYTF. The gene calls are TRBV4-1 and TRBJ1-2; 7 bases align to TRBD1. The CDR3 contains 15 residues. Trimming removed 7 bases from V and 2 bases from J; junction bases left unmatched: 10. Germline loops: CDR1 MGHRA, CDR2 YSYEKL.

This clone occurred a few times. The chain's CDR3 is CASSLGGTGVYGYTF. The CDR3 DNA reads as TGCGCCAGCAGCTTGGGTGGGACAGGAGTCTATGGCTACACCTTC. The chain employs TRBV5-1 and TRBJ1-2, with 8 nucleotides matching TRBD1. V gave up 0 bases and J gave up 4 bases; unmatched junction bases: 5. The CDR3 is made up of 15 amino acids. Germline values: CDR1 SGHRS, CDR2 YFSETQ.

This clone showed up just once. The V and J genes are TRBV3-1 (or the pseudogene TRBV3-2) and TRBJ2-5; 7 positions agree with TRBD1. The CDR3 covers 16 residues. Germline CDR1 reads LGHDT; CDR2 reads YNNKEL (reference sequence). J was trimmed by 4 bases and V by 6 bases; bases with no gene match: 14. The CDR3 sequence is CASSFDRTGVGETQYF. CDR3 in DNA: TGTGCCAGCAGTTTCGACCGAACAGGGGTCGGAGAGACCCAGTACTTC.

This rearrangement joins TRBV3-1 (or the pseudogene TRBV3-2) to TRBJ2-7, with D perhaps matching TRBD2 (7 bases). Germline V gene sequence: CDR1 LGHDT, CDR2 YNNKEL (reference sequence). V gave up 5 bases and J gave up 5 bases, with 10 bases separating them. The CDR3 runs to 12 residues. The CDR3 DNA reads TGTGCCAGCAGCGGGGGGGCCGACGAGCAGTACTTC. Translating it yields CASSGGADEQYF.

The genes are TRBV7-9 and TRBJ1-2; D ambiguous. This CDR3 is built from 11 residues. Trimming pared 3 bases from V and 6 bases from J, leaving 5 bases between. Germline V CDR1 and CDR2: SEHNR, FQNEAQ (reference sequence). The CDR3 spells CASSFIHGYTF. CDR3 in DNA: TGTGCCAGCAGCTTCATCCATGGCTACACCTTC.

The chain employs TRBV7-9 and TRBJ2-1, with TRBD2 matching 9 bases. CDR1 and CDR2 (germline): SEHNR, FQNEAQ (reference sequence). The CDR3 loop spans 15 amino acids. V gave up 6 bases and J gave up 3 bases; unmatched junction bases: 6. CDR3 in amino acids: CASSGETSGYNEQFF. The CDR3 DNA reads as TGTGCCAGCAGTGGAGAGACTAGCGGCTACAATGAGCAGTTCTTC.

The chain employs TRBV11-2 and TRBJ2-1; 8 bases match TRBD2. Germline V gives CDR1 SGHAT, CDR2 FQNNGV. V gave up 5 bases and J gave up 16 bases; unmatched junction bases: 16. This CDR3 is 14 amino acids long. The CDR3 DNA reads TGTGCCAGCAGCGTCCCGGGTTCCCCCGGGGGGGATTTCTTC. Protein: CASSVPGSPGGDFF.

This clone was found a few times. The genes are TRBV12-3 or TRBV12-4 and TRBJ2-7, with 7 positions matching TRBD2. The CDR3 has 13 amino acids. Trimming cost V 5 bases and J 0 bases; bases outside gene matches: 1. The CDR3 coding sequence is TGTGCCAGCAGTGCGGGGGACTCCTACGAGCAGTACTTC. Amino acids: CASSAGDSYEQYF.